These 6 T cell receptor beta chains originate from one sample sequenced in a study of cytomegalovirus exposure and HLA in healthy donors. Primers included in the PCR were 60 Vbeta and 13 Jbeta primers. The protocol was immunoSEQ multiplex PCR, while the TCRdb copy is restricted to in-frame clones and leaves out a portion. In the table there are about 160,000 clones, around 79% of which are singletons. The sequenced material came from PBMCs. Receptors were obtained from a man aged 35-49 years in good health and CMV-seronegative.

In regard to this clone: The junction and the germline gene differ at one end; a read error may be behind it. V and J are TRBV28 and TRBJ2-1; maybe TRBD1 (6 bases). The CDR3 is made up of 15 amino acids. Germline CDR1 and CDR2: MDHEN and SYDVKM. In nucleotides, the CDR3 is TGTGCCAGCAGTTTAGCGAACAGGGCCTACGATGAGCAGTTCTTC. Translation gives CASSLANRAYDEQFF. Full variable domain (outside the CDR3, taken from reference TRBV28 and TRBJ2-1): DVKVTQSSRYLVKRTGEKVFLECVQDMDHENMFWYRQDPGLGLRLIYFSYDVKMKEKGDIPEGYSVSREKKERFSLILESASTNQTSMYLCASSLANRAYDEQFFGPGTRLTVL.

V gene TRBV12-5 combines with J gene TRBJ2-3; D perhaps matches TRBD2 (5 bases). The CDR3 runs 16 residues. Germline CDR1 and CDR2: LGHNT and FRNRAP. Trimming left V 2 bases short and J 5 bases short, with 17 bases between. The chain's CDR3 is CASGLTVGSGRDTQYF. CDR3 sequence (DNA): TGTGCTAGTGGTTTGACTGTTGGGAGTGGTAGAGATACGCAGTATTTT.

This clone has just a few counts. V usage is TRBV14 and J usage is TRBJ1-1, with a tentative D call TRBD1 (6 bases). CDR3 size: 14 residues. Germline loops: CDR1 SGHDN, CDR2 FVKESK. Trimming left V 4 bases short and J 2 bases short, with 11 bases between. CDR3 protein: CASSLDRLNTEAFF. CDR3 sequence (DNA): TGTGCCAGCAGCCTCGACAGGCTTAACACTGAAGCTTTCTTT.

The rearrangement links TRBV6-5 to TRBJ2-7, with 7 positions matching TRBD2. The CDR3 is made up of 15 amino acids. CDR1 is MNHEY and CDR2 is SVGAGI in the germline V gene. The trim removed 6 bases at V and 1 base at J, leaving 9 bases unmatched. CDR3 region: CASSSREAQSYEQYF. The CDR3 bases are TGTGCCAGCAGCTCACGGGAGGCGCAGTCCTACGAGCAGTACTTC.

The chain combines TRBV7-2 with TRBJ2-7, with 10 bases fitting TRBD1. Germline V lookup: CDR1 SGHTA, CDR2 FQGNSA. Losses at the gene ends were 0 bases for V and 3 bases for J; bases not matched to a gene: 5. This CDR3 has 16 amino acids. The CDR3, as DNA: TGTGCCAGCAGCTTAGCGCCCGGGACAGGGGTCTACGAGCAGTACTTC. Its protein product is CASSLAPGTGVYEQYF.

This clone was seen just once. The V and J genes are TRBV7-9 and TRBJ2-7; 12 bases are a match to TRBD2. The CDR3 contains 14 residues. Germline lookup yields CDR1 SEHNR and CDR2 FQNEAQ (reference sequence). Germline trimming cut 5 bases from V and 2 bases from J; bases unmatched to any gene: 1. CDR3 coding DNA: TGTGCCAGCAGCCCTAGCGGGGGGGCCTACGAGCAGTACTTC. It codes for CASSPSGGAYEQYF.